The sample holds a few counts of the clone carrying this TCR beta chain. Its antigen remains unknown. V lost 2 bases and J lost 9, with 16 bases in between. This CDR3 contains 13 residues. Germline-derived CDR1 and CDR2 are GTSNPN and SVGIG (reference sequence). The data originate from a study of beta chain features in type 1 diabetes. Study context: Cells sorted and examined across all samples totaled 85 million to 110 million. Points from the study as a whole: Fewer junction insertions and more nucleotide deletions appeared in type 1 diabetes patients. With patients and controls alike, PCR might favor shorter templates to an equal degree.

Every isolated RNA sample was fully reverse transcribed, so sequencing captured expressed TCRB transcripts. Naive, central memory and regulatory T cell samples averaged approximately 3.6 million immunoSEQ reads each. TCRdb's table, derived via immunoSEQ multiplex PCR, lists solely in-frame clones and lacks some. The data hold approximately 38,000 clones, with roughly 50% observed a single time. The sample was central memory CD4+ T cells from blood. The chain links TRBV30 to TRBJ1-2; possible D gene TRBD1, 5 bases. The receptor comes from a woman aged 18-30 years in good health. The CDR3 reads CAWSTGVVGRYTF. CDR3 nucleotides: TGTGCCTGGAGTACGGGGGTAGTCGGCCGCTACACCTTC.